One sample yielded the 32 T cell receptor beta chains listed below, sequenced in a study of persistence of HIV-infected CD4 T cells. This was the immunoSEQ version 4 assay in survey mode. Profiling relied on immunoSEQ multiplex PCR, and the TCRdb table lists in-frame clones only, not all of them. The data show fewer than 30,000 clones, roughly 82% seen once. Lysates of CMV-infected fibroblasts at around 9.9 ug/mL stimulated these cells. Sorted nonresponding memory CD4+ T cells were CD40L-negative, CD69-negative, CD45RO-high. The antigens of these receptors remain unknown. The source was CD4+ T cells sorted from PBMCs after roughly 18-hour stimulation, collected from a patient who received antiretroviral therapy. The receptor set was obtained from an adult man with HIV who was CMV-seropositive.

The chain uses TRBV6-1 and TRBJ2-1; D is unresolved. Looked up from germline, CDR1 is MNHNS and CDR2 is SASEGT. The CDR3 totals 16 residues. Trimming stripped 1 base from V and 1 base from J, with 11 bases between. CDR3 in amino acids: CASSEELLRSYNEQFF. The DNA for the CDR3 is TGTGCCAGCAGTGAAGAACTCCTAAGGTCCTACAATGAGCAGTTCTTC.

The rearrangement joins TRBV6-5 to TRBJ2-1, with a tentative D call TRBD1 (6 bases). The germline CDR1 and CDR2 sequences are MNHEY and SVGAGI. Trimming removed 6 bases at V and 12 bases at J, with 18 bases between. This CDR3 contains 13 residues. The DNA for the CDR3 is TGTGCCAGCAGCTCGGGACAAGAGGGTGGGCAGTTCTTC. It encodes CASSSGQEGGQFF.

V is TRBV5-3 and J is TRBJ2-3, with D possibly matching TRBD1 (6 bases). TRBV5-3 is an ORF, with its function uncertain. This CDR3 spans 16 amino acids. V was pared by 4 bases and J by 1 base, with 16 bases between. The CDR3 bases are TGTGCCAGAAGCCACGGATACGGACAGCGCACAGATACGCAGTATTTT. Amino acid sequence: CARSHGYGQRTDTQYF.

CDR3 loop: CASSLASGTWNEQFF. CDR3 DNA: TGTGCCAGCAGCTTAGCTAGCGGGACTTGGAATGAGCAGTTCTTC. V gene TRBV11-3 combines with J gene TRBJ2-1, with 9 bases matching TRBD2. Germline V gene sequence: CDR1 SGHNT, CDR2 YENEEA. V lost 1 base and J lost 7; bases outside the gene matches: 5. The CDR3 sequence is 15 residues long.

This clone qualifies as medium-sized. DNA of the CDR3: TGTGCCAGCAGGATGACCACTGAAGCTTTCTTT. It translates to CASRMTTEAFF. The chain combines TRBV12-3 or TRBV12-4 with TRBJ1-1, with unresolved D. V was trimmed by 6 bases and J by 4 bases, leaving 6 bases between them. The CDR3 totals 11 residues.

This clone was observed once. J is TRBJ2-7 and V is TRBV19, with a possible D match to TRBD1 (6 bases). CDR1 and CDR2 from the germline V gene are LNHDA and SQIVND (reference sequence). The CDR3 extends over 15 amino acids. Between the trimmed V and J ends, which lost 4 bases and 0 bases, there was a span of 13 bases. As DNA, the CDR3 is TGTGCCAGTAGTACGGACAGTCAGAGCTCCTACGAGCAGTACTTC. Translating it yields CASSTDSQSSYEQYF.

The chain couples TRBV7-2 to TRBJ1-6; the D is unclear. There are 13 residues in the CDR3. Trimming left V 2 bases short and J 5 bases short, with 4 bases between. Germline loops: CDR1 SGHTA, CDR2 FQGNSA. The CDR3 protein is CASSLRNNSPLHF. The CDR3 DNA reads TGTGCCAGCAGCTTACGTAATAATTCACCCCTCCACTTT.

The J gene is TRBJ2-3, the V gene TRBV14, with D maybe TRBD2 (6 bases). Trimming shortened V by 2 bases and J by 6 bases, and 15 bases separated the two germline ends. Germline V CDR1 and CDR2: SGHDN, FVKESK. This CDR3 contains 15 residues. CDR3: CASSQLRAREDTQYF. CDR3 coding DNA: TGTGCCAGCAGCCAATTGAGGGCCCGGGAGGATACGCAGTATTTT. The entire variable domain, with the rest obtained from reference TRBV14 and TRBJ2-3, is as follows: EAGVTQFPSHSVIEKGQTVTLRCDPISGHDNLYWYRRVMGKEIKFLLHFVKESKQDESGMPNNRFLAERTGGTYSTLKVQPAELEDSGVYFCASSQLRAREDTQYFGPGTRLTVL.

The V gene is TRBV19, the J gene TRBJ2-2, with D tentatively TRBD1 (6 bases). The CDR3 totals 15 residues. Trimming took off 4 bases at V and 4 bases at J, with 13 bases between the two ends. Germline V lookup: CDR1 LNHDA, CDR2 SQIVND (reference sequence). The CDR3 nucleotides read TGTGCCAGTAGTAGCAACAGGGAAAGCACCGGGGAGCTGTTTTTT. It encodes CASSSNRESTGELFF. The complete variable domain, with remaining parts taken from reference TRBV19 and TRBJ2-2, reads DGGITQSPKYLFRKEGQNVTLSCEQNLNHDAMYWYRQDPGQGLRLIYYSQIVNDFQKGDIAEGYSVSREKKESFPLTVTSAQKNPTAFYLCASSSNRESTGELFFGEGSRLTVL.

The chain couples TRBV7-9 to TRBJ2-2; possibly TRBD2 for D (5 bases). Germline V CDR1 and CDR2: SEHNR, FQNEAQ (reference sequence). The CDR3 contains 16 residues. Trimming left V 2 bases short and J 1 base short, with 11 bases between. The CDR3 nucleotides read TGTGCCAGCAGCTTACGGGGTCCCGAGAACACCGGGGAGCTGTTTTTT. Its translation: CASSLRGPENTGELFF.

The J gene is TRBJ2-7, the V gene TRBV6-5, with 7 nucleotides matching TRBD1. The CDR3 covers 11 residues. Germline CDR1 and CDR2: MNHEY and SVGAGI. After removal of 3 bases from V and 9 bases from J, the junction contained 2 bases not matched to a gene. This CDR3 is CASSYDRVQYF. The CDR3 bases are TGTGCCAGCAGTTATGACAGGGTGCAGTACTTC.

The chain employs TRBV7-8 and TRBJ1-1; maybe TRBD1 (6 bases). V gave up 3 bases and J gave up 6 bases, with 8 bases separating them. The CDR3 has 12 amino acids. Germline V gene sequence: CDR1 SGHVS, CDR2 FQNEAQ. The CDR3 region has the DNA TGTGCCAGCAGCTTTGGGGGCGCTGAAGCTTTCTTT. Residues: CASSFGGAEAFF.

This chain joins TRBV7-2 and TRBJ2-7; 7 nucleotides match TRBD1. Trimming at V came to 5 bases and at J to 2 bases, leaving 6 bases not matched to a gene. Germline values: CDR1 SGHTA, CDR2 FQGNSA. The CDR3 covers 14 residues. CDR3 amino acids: CASSRAGTAYEQYF. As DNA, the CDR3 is TGTGCCAGCAGCCGCGCCGGGACAGCCTACGAGCAGTACTTC.

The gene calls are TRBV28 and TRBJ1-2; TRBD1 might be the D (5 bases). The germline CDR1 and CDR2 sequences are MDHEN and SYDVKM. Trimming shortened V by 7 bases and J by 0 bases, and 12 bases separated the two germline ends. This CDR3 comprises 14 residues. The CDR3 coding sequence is TGTGCCAGCACTGAGGGGCCCTCTAACTATGGCTACACCTTC. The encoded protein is CASTEGPSNYGYTF.

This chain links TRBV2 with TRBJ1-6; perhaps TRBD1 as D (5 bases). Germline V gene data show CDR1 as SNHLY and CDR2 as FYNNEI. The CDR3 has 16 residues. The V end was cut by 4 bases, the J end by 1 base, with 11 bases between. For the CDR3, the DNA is TGTGCCAGCAGTGTGGAGGGGTCGTCCTATAATTCACCCCTCCACTTT. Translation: CASSVEGSSYNSPLHF.

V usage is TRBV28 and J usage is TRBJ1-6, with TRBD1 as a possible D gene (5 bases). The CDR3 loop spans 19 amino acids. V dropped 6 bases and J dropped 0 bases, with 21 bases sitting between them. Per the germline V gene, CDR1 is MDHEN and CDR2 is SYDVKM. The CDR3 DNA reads TGTGCCAGCAGCACCTTTCCCCGGGGGGGAAGCTCCTATAATTCACCCCTCCACTTT. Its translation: CASSTFPRGGSSYNSPLHF. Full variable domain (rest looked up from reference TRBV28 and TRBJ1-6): DVKVTQSSRYLVKRTGEKVFLECVQDMDHENMFWYRQDPGLGLRLIYFSYDVKMKEKGDIPEGYSVSREKKERFSLILESASTNQTSMYLCASSTFPRGGSSYNSPLHFGNGTRLTVT.

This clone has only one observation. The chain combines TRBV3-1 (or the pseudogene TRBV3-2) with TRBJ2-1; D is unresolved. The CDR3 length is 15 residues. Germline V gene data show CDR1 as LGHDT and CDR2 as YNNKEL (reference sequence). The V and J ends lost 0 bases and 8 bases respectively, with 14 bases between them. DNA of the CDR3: TGTGCCAGCAGCCAAGATTTGGCTAGATGGGATGAGCAGTTCTTC. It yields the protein CASSQDLARWDEQFF.

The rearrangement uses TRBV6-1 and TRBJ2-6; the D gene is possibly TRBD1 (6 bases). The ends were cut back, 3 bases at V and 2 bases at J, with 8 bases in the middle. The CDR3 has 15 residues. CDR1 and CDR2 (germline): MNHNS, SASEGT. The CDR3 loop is CASSENRAGANVLTF. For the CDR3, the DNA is TGTGCCAGCAGTGAGAACAGGGCTGGGGCCAACGTCCTGACTTTC.

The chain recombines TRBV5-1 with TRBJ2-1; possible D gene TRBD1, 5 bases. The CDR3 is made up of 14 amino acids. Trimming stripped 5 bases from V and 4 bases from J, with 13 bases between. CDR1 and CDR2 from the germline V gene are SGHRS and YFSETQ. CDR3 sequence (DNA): TGCGCCAGCAGATCGGAGTCAGGGTACAATGAGCAGTTCTTC. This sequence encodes CASRSESGYNEQFF.

Here the CDR3 reads CASTLGQGAYEQYF. CDR3 bases: TGTGCCAGCACGTTGGGACAGGGGGCGTACGAGCAGTACTTC. The rearrangement links TRBV6-4 to TRBJ2-7; 12 bases map to TRBD1. CDR1 MRHNA and CDR2 SNTAGT come from the germline V gene. The CDR3 runs to 14 residues. J gave up 4 bases and V 7 bases, and 5 bases lay outside the gene matches.

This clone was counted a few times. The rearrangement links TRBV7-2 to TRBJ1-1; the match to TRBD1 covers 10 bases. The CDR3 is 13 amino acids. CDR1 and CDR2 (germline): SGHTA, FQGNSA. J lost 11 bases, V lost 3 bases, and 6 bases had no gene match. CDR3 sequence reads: CASSFDRGHYAFF. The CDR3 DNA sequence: TGTGCCAGCAGCTTCGACAGGGGGCATTACGCTTTCTTT.

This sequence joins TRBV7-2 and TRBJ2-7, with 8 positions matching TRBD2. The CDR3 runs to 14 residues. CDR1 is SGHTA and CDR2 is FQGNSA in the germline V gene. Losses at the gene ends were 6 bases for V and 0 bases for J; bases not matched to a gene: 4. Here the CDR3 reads CASRPSGFSYEQYF. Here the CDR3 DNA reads TGTGCCAGCAGGCCTAGCGGGTTCTCCTACGAGCAGTACTTC.

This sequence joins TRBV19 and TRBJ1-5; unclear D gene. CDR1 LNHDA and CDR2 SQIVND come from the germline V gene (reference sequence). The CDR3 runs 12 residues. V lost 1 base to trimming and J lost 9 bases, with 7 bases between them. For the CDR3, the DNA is TGTGCCAGTAGTATAGTGGGTTGGCCCCAGCATTTT. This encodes CASSIVGWPQHF.

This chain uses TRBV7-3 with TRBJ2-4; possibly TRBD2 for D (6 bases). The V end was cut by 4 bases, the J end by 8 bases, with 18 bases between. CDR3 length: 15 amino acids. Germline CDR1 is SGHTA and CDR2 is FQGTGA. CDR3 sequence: CASSSGTGRTDIQYF. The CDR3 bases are TGTGCCAGCAGCTCCGGGACTGGGAGGACGGACATTCAGTACTTC. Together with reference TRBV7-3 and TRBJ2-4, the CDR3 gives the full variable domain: GAGVSQTPSNKVTEKGKYVELRCDPISGHTALYWYRQSLGQGPEFLIYFQGTGAADDSGLPNDRFFAVRPEGSVSTLKIQRTERGDSAVYLCASSSGTGRTDIQYFGAGTRLSVL.

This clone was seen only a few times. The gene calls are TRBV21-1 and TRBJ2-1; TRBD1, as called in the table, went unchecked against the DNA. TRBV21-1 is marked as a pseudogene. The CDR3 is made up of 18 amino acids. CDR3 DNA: TGTGCCAGCAGCAAACGCCTGGCCCGGGACAGGGTCTACAATGAGCAGTTCTTC. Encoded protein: CASSKRLARDRVYNEQFF.

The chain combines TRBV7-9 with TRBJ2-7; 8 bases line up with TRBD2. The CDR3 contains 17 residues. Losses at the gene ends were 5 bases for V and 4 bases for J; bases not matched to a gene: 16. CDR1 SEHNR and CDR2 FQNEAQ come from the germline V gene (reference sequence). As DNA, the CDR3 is TGTGCCAGCAGCCCTCGGCGGGGCGCGGGGGGACTTTACGAGCAGTACTTC. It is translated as CASSPRRGAGGLYEQYF.

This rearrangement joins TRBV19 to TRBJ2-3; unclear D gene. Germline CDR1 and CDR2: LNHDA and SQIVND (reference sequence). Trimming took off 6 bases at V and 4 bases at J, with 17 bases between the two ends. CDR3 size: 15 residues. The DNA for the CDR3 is TGTGCCAGTAGCATGGGCCAGCCCGGAGCAGATACGCAGTATTTT. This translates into CASSMGQPGADTQYF.

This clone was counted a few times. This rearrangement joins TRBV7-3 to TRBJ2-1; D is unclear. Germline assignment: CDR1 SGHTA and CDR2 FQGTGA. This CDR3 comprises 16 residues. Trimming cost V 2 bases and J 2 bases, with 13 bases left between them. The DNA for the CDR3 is TGTGCCAGCAGCTTAGCTGGTTATCCTGCCTACAATGAGCAGTTCTTC. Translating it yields CASSLAGYPAYNEQFF.

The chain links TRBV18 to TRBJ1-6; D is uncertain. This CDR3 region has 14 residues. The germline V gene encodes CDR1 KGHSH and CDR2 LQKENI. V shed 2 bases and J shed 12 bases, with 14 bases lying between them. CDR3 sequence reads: CASSPSREIGPLHF. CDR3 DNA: TGTGCCAGCTCACCAAGCCGGGAAATCGGACCCCTCCACTTT.

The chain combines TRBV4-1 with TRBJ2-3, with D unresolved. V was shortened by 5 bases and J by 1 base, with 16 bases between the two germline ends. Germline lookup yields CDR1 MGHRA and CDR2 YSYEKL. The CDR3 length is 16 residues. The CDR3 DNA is TGCGCCAGCAGCTTGGGTTGGGGAACGGGCACAGATACGCAGTATTTT. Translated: CASSLGWGTGTDTQYF.

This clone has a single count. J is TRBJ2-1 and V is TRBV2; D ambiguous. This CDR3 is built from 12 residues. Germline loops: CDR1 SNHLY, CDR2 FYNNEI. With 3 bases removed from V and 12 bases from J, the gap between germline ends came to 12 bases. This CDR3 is CASSESASRQFF. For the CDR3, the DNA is TGTGCCAGCAGTGAGTCGGCTTCACGGCAGTTCTTC.

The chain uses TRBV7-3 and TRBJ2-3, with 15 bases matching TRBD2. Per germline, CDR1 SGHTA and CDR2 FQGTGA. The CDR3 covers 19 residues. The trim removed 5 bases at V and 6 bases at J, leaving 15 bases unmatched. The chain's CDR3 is CASSLWTSGGAVSADTQYF. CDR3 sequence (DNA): TGTGCCAGCAGCCTCTGGACTAGCGGGGGGGCCGTCTCGGCGGATACGCAGTATTTT. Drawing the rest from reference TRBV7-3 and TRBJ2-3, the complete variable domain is GAGVSQTPSNKVTEKGKYVELRCDPISGHTALYWYRQSLGQGPEFLIYFQGTGAADDSGLPNDRFFAVRPEGSVSTLKIQRTERGDSAVYLCASSLWTSGGAVSADTQYFGPGTRLTVL.